Below, 19 T cell receptor beta chains from the same sample are listed, as sequenced in a study of PD-L1 blockade in urothelial cancer. Only in-frame clones appear in the TCRdb table, and some are missing; sequencing was by immunoSEQ multiplex PCR. Here the sample spans fewer than 130,000 clones, under 85% being singletons. Sequenced here: PBMCs, sampled around atezolizumab (anti-PD-L1) treatment. Receptors were obtained from a man in his forties or fifties with urothelial cancer.

The genes are TRBV5-8 and TRBJ1-5; D perhaps matches TRBD1 (6 bases). There are 16 residues in the CDR3. Per germline, CDR1 SGHTS and CDR2 YDEGEE. Trimming left V 3 bases short and J 4 bases short, with 17 bases between. CDR3 region: CASSSGRQGWNQPQHF. The CDR3 region has the DNA TGTGCCAGCAGCTCTGGTAGGCAGGGGTGGAATCAGCCCCAGCATTTT. Looking up the rest from reference TRBV5-8 and TRBJ1-5 gives the full variable domain: EAGVTQSPTHLIKTRGQQATLRCSPISGHTSVYWYQQALGLGLQFLLWYDEGEERNRGNFPPRFSGRQFPNYSSELNVNALELEDSALYLCASSSGRQGWNQPQHFGDGTRLSIL.

Concerning this clone: The sample contains more than one DNA sequence encoding this CDR3. The chain joins TRBV6-6 to TRBJ2-7; unclear D gene. CDR1 and CDR2 from the germline V gene are MNHNY and SVGAGI (reference sequence). V gave up 7 bases and J gave up 0 bases, with 4 bases separating them. This CDR3 spans 11 amino acids. CDR3 in DNA: TGTGCCAGCACTTCCTCCTACGAGCAGTACTTC. It yields the protein CASTSSYEQYF.

The rearrangement uses TRBV11-2 and TRBJ2-1; 7 positions match TRBD2. CDR1 SGHAT and CDR2 FQNNGV come from the germline V gene. The CDR3 extends over 11 amino acids. Losses at the gene ends were 6 bases for V and 10 bases for J; bases not matched to a gene: 3. CDR3 DNA: TGTGCCAGCAGAAAAGCGGGGGAGCAGTTCTTC. Translation: CASRKAGEQFF.

V is TRBV10-3 and J is TRBJ1-2; 7 nucleotides agree with TRBD1. V lost 0 bases and J lost 4; bases outside the gene matches: 2. In germline, CDR1 is ENHRY, CDR2 SYGVKD. This CDR3 region has 14 residues. This CDR3 reads CAISESTGSYGYTF. CDR3 nucleotides: TGTGCCATCAGTGAGTCGACAGGGAGCTATGGCTACACCTTC.

This chain joins TRBV7-8 and TRBJ2-5; D is possibly TRBD2 (5 bases). V lost 1 base, J lost 1 base, and 10 bases lay in between. Germline CDR1 SGHVS, CDR2 FQNEAQ. This CDR3 comprises 15 residues. The CDR3 DNA sequence: TGTGCCAGCAGCTTAGTTCGCGGGTCCCAAGAGACCCAGTACTTC. This gives the protein CASSLVRGSQETQYF.

The V call is TRBV14, the J call TRBJ1-2; D not certain. V was clipped by 4 bases and J by 6 bases, with 12 bases between them. The germline V gene encodes CDR1 SGHDN and CDR2 FVKESK. The CDR3 length is 13 residues. CDR3: CASSPRLADGYTF. Written as DNA, the CDR3 is TGTGCCAGCAGCCCTCGCCTCGCGGATGGCTACACCTTC.

J is TRBJ2-1 and V is TRBV9, with a weak D call TRBD1 (5 bases). Looked up from germline, CDR1 is SGDLS and CDR2 is YYNGEE. The CDR3 contains 14 residues. Trimming shortened V by 5 bases and J by 10 bases, and 19 bases separated the two germline ends. This CDR3 reads CASRGDSHRREQFF. CDR3 in DNA: TGTGCCAGCAGAGGAGACAGCCACCGACGGGAGCAGTTCTTC.

Only one count was recorded for this clone. The chain links TRBV7-9 to TRBJ1-6; D not resolved. This CDR3 has 15 amino acids. Trimming removed 2 bases at V and 7 bases at J, with 12 bases between. Per germline, CDR1 SEHNR and CDR2 FQNEAQ (reference sequence). Written as DNA, the CDR3 is TGTGCCAGCAGCTTATCTACTATTCTGAATTCACCCCTCCACTTT. Protein product: CASSLSTILNSPLHF.

CDR3 coding DNA: TGTGCCTGGAGCGGGGACAGGGTTAACTATGGCTACACCTTC. It is translated as CAWSGDRVNYGYTF. The chain has TRBV30 and TRBJ1-2, with 9 bases that match TRBD1. Germline V CDR1 and CDR2: GTSNPN, SVGIG (reference sequence). J lost 1 base, V lost 3 bases, and 3 bases had no gene match. The CDR3 loop spans 14 amino acids. Full variable domain (rest looked up from reference TRBV30 and TRBJ1-2): SQTIHQWPATLVQPVGSPLSLECTVEGTSNPNLYWYRQAAGRGLQLLFYSVGIGQISSEVPQNLSASRPQDRQFILSSKKLLLSDSGFYLCAWSGDRVNYGYTFGSGTRLTVV.

The rearrangement uses TRBV2 and TRBJ2-7; the match to TRBD1 covers 8 bases. CDR1 is SNHLY and CDR2 is FYNNEI in the germline V gene. CDR3 size: 13 residues. J gave up 3 bases and V 8 bases, and 6 bases lay outside the gene matches. CDR3 sequence (DNA): TGTGCCAGCTCTGTTACAGGGGGCTACGAGCAGTACTTC. Residues: CASSVTGGYEQYF.

The chain carries TRBV6-5 and TRBJ2-1; 7 nucleotides agree with TRBD1. V shed 6 bases and J 0 bases; nucleotides not matched to a gene: 5. The CDR3 runs to 15 residues. Per germline, CDR1 MNHEY and CDR2 SVGAGI. The CDR3 nucleotides read TGTGCCAGCAGAACACAGGGGAGCTCCTACAATGAGCAGTTCTTC. Its protein is CASRTQGSSYNEQFF.

This clone has a single count. V usage is TRBV7-9 and J usage is TRBJ2-7; 9 positions agree with TRBD1. The CDR3 sequence is 14 residues long. The germline V gene has CDR1 SEHNR and CDR2 FQNEAQ (reference sequence). The V segment lost 9 bases and the J segment 6 bases; nucleotides outside the gene matches: 12. CDR3 sequence: CASALQGASSEQYF. The CDR3 region has the DNA TGTGCCAGTGCTTTACAGGGGGCGTCTAGCGAGCAGTACTTC.

A single count supports this clone. Other DNA sequences in this sample translate to the same CDR3. This rearrangement joins TRBV11-2 to TRBJ2-3; D not resolved. This CDR3 has 11 residues. Trimming removed 5 bases from V and 2 bases from J, with 2 bases in between. Germline V gives CDR1 SGHAT, CDR2 FQNNGV. The CDR3 coding sequence is TGTGCCAGCAGCCACACAGATACGCAGTATTTT. Amino acids: CASSHTDTQYF. The full variable domain, in which reference TRBV11-2 and TRBJ2-3 provide the parts outside the CDR3, is EAGVAQSPRYKIIEKRQSVAFWCNPISGHATLYWYQQILGQGPKLLIQFQNNGVVDDSQLPKDRFSAERLKGVDSTLKIQPAKLEDSAVYLCASSHTDTQYFGPGTRLTVL.

The chain uses TRBV7-3 and TRBJ2-1; D remains ambiguous. This CDR3 region has 15 residues. Per germline, CDR1 SGHTA and CDR2 FQGTGA. The V end lost 0 bases, the J end lost 3 bases, and 9 bases lay between the germline ends. The CDR3 protein is CASSLTGADYNEQFF. In nucleotides, the CDR3 is TGTGCCAGCAGCTTAACTGGAGCTGACTACAATGAGCAGTTCTTC. The complete variable domain, with remaining parts taken from reference TRBV7-3 and TRBJ2-1, reads GAGVSQTPSNKVTEKGKYVELRCDPISGHTALYWYRQSLGQGPEFLIYFQGTGAADDSGLPNDRFFAVRPEGSVSTLKIQRTERGDSAVYLCASSLTGADYNEQFFGPGTRLTVL.

The chain is built from TRBV11-2 and TRBJ1-3; D call uncertain. The CDR3 totals 15 residues. The germline V gene has CDR1 SGHAT and CDR2 FQNNGV. V was pared by 0 bases and J by 1 base, with 7 bases between. DNA for the CDR3: TGTGCCAGCAGCTTAGATTCCCAGTCTGGAAACACCATATATTTT. Translating gives CASSLDSQSGNTIYF.

The rearrangement links TRBV18 to TRBJ1-1; no clear D gene. V was pared by 3 bases and J by 1 base, with 12 bases between. Germline values: CDR1 KGHSH, CDR2 LQKENI. This CDR3 has 15 residues. The chain's CDR3 is CASSPIGVGNTEAFF. CDR3 DNA: TGTGCCAGCTCACCTATCGGGGTGGGGAACACTGAAGCTTTCTTT.

The chain is built from TRBV25-1 and TRBJ1-1; D unresolved. Per germline, CDR1 MGHDK and CDR2 SYGVNS. The ends were cut back, 3 bases at V and 4 bases at J, with 9 bases in the middle. This CDR3 region has 13 residues. The CDR3 spells CASSERESTEAFF. The CDR3 region has the DNA TGTGCCAGCAGTGAGCGGGAGAGCACTGAAGCTTTCTTT. Based on the CDR3 plus reference TRBV25-1 and TRBJ1-1, the full variable domain is EADIYQTPRYLVIGTGKKITLECSQTMGHDKMYWYQQDPGMELHLIHYSYGVNSTEKGDLSSESTVSRIRTEHFPLTLESARPSHTSQYLCASSERESTEAFFGQGTRLTVV.

The V gene is TRBV28, the J gene TRBJ1-5, with D possibly being TRBD1 (6 bases). Trimming took 6 bases from V and 3 from J, leaving 15 bases between them. The CDR3 contains 15 residues. Germline-derived CDR1 and CDR2 are MDHEN and SYDVKM. The CDR3 sequence is CASSLFGDNNQPQHF. The CDR3 region has the DNA TGTGCCAGCAGCCTTTTTGGGGACAACAATCAGCCCCAGCATTTT.

The chain carries TRBV14 and TRBJ2-3, with D possibly matching TRBD2 (6 bases). Per germline, CDR1 SGHDN and CDR2 FVKESK. CDR3 size: 15 residues. V gave up 0 bases and J gave up 5 bases, with 12 bases separating them. The DNA of the CDR3 is TGTGCCAGCAGCCAAGAGGTCGGGAGACGAGATACGCAGTATTTT. Protein: CASSQEVGRRDTQYF.